The subject of this entry is one T cell receptor (beta chain). What it binds is not known. Trimming stripped 1 base from V and 3 bases from J, with 10 bases between. The CDR3 covers 14 residues. The germline V gene encodes CDR1 DFQATT and CDR2 SNEGSKA (reference sequence). Synthesis of TCR cDNA relied on 5'RACE template switching, which attached a universal primer site and UMIs. TCRdb used MiXCR to reprocess the 5' RACE reads, holding one entry per CDR3 protein. The sample has approximately 330,000 distinct CDR3 sequences, roughly an eighth seen once. This sample is drawn from a study of T cells after yellow fever vaccination. About the study: SMART-Seq v4 Ultra Low Input served to prepare low-cell-number fractions.

The study's findings and limits: Highly abundant clonotypes carried over from the bulk population could end up in FACS-sorted repertoires as contaminants. Primary-vaccination clones mostly resurfaced post-booster (under 98% CD4, approximately 87% CD8).

This chain links TRBV20-1 with TRBJ1-5, with D tentatively TRBD1 (6 bases). The sequencing used CD4+ T cells sorted from PBMCs, collected 15 days after the yellow fever booster vaccination. The sequence was collected from a young man who received the YFV17D yellow fever vaccine. The CDR3: CSARGGQDNQPQHF. The CDR3 region has the DNA TGCAGTGCTAGAGGGGGGCAGGACAATCAGCCCCAGCATTTT.